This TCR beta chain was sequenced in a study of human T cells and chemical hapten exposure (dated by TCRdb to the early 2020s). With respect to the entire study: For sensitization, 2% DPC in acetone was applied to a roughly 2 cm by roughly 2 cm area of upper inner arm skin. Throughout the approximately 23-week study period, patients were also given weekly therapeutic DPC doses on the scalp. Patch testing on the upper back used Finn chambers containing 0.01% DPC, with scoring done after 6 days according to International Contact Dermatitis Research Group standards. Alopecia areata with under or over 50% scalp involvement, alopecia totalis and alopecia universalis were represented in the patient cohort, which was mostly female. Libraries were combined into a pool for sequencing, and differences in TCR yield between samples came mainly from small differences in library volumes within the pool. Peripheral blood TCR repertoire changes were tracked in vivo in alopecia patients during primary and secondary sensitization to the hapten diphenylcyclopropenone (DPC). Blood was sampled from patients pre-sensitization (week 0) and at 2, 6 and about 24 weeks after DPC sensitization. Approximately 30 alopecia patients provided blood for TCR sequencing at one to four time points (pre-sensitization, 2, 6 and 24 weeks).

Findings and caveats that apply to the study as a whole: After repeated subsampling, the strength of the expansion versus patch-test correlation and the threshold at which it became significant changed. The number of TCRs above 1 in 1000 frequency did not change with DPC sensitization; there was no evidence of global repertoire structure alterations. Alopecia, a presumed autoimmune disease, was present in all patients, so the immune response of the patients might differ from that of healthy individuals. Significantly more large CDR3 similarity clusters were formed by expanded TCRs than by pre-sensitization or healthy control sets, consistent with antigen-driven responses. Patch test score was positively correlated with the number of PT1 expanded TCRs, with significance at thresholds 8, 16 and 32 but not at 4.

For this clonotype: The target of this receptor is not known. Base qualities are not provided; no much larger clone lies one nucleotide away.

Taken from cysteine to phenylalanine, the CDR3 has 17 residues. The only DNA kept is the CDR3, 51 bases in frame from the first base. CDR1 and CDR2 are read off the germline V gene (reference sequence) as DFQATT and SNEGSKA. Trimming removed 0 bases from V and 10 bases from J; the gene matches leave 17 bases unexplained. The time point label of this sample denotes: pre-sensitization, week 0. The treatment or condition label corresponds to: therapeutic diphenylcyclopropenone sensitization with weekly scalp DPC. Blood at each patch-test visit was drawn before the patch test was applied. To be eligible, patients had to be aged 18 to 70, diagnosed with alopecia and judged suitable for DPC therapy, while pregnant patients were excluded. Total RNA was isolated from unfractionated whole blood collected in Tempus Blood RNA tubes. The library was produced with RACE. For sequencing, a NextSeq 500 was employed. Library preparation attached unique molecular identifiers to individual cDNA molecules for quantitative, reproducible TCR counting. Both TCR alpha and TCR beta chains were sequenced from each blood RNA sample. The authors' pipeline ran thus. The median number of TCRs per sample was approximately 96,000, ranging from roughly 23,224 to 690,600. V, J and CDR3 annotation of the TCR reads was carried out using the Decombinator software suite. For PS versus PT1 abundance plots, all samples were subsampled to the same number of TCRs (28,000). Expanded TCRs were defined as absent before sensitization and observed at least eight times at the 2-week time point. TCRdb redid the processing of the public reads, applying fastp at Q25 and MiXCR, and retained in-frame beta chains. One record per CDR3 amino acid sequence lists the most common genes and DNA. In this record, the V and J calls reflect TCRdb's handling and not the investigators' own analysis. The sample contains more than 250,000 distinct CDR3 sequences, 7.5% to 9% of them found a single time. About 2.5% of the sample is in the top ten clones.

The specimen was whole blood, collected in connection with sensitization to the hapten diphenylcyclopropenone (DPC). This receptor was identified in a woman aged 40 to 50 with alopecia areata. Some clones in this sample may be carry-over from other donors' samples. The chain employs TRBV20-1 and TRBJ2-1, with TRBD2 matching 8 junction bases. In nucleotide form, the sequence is TGCAGTGCTAGAGACATCAACCTAGCGGGCCCCCTGGGGGAGCAGTTCTTC. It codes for CSARDINLAGPLGEQFF.